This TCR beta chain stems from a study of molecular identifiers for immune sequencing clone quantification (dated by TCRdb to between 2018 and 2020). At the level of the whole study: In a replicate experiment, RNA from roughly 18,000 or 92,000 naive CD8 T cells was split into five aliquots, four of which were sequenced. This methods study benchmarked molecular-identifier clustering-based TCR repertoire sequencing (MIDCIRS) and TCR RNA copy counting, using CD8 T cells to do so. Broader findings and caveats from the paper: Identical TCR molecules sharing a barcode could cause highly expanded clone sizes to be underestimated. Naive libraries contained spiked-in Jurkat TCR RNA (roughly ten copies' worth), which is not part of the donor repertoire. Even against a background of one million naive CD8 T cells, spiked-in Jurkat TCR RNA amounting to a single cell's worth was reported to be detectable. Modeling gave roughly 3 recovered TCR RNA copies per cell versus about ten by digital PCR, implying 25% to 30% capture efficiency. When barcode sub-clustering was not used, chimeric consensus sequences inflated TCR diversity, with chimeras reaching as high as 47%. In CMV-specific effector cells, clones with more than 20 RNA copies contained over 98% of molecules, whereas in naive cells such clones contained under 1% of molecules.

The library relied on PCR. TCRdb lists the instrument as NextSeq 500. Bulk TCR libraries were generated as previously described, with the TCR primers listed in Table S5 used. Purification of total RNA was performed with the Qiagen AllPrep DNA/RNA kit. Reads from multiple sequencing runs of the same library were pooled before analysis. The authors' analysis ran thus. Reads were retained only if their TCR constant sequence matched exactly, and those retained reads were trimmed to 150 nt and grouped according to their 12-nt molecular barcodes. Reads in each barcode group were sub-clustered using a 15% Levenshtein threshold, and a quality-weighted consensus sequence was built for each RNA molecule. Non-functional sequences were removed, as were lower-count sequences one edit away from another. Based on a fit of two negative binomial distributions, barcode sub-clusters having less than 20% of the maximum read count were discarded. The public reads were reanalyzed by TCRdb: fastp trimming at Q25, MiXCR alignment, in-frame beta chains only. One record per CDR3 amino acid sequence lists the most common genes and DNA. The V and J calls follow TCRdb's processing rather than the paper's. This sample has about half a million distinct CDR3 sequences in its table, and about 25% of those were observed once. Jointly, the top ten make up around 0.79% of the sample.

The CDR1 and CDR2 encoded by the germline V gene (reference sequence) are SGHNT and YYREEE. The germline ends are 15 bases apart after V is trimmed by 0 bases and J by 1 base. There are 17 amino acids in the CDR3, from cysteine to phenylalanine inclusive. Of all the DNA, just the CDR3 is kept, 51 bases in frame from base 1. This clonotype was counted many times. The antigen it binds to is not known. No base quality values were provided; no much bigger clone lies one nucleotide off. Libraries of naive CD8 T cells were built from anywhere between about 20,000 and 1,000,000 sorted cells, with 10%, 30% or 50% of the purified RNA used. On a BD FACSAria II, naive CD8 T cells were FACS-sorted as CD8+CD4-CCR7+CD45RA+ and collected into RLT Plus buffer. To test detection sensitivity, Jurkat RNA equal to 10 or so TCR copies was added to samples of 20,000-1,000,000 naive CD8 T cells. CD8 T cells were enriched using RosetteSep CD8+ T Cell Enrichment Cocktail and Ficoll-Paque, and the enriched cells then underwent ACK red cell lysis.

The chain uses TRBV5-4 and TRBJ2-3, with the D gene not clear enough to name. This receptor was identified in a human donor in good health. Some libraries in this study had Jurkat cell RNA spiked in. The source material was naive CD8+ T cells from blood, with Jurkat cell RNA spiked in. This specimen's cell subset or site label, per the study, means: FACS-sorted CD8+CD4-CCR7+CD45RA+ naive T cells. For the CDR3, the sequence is CASSLDQALIGTDTQYF. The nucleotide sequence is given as TGTGCCAGCAGCTTGGATCAAGCGCTGATCGGCACAGATACGCAGTATTTT.